The T cell receptor (beta chain) described here comes from a study of lymphopenia after photon versus proton radiotherapy. Broader study findings: Under photons, naive T cells and diversity fell while effector/memory populations rose. In patients who died, overall survival fell as post-nadir TCR diversity dropped more. After the lymphocyte nadir, photon-treated repertoires showed oligoclonal expansion, especially of CD8+ Temra cells. Authors raise, but do not show, better survival with proton therapy.

Notes on this clone: Its matching antigen is unknown.

CDR1 and CDR2 from the germline V gene are SGHTA and FQGNSA. The CDR3 spans 12 residues. Trimming pared 2 bases from V and 9 bases from J, leaving 8 bases between. Sequencing used immunoSEQ multiplex PCR; TCRdb keeps in-frame clones, though not all of them. The repertoire includes about 70,000 clones, around 93% of them detected once, and 2% to 2.5% sits in the top ten. The sample was peripheral blood, taken from a patient treated with photon-based radiotherapy. This receptor was obtained from a woman aged 40 to 50 with cholangiocarcinoma. This chain joins TRBV7-2 and TRBJ2-1; D unclear. CDR3: CASSLRRSEQFF. The CDR3 coding sequence is TGTGCCAGCAGCTTACGAAGATCTGAGCAGTTCTTC.